This TCR beta chain was captured by sequencing in a study of Graves' ophthalmopathy and Graves' hyperthyroidism. RNA transcripts were the source from which TCR beta CDR3 regions were amplified. HTBI primers were employed in first-round RT-PCR, then a second-round multiplex PCR followed. TCRdb called the multiplex PCR reads again in MiXCR, with one record for every CDR3 protein. The sample records approximately 160,000 distinct CDR3 sequences, roughly 37% being singletons. CDR1 is LNHDA, CDR2 SQIVND, per germline (reference sequence). This CDR3 spans 16 amino acids. Germline trimming cut 8 bases from V and 4 bases from J; bases unmatched to any gene: 11. This clonotype was detected many times. Its antigen is still unknown. Moderately to severely active ophthalmopathy under 3 months, CAS at least 3, NOSPECS at least 4. Patients with other autoimmune diseases, uncontrolled infections, pregnancy or lactation were excluded. Diagnosis was based on clinical symptoms, serum thyroxine, TRAb, thyroid ultrasound and orbital computed tomography.

Study-wide points: Blood was where most expanded thyroid clonotypes above 0.001 frequency also turned up.

The receptor comes from a woman in her thirties or forties with Graves' ophthalmopathy. The sample was peripheral blood. This chain joins TRBV19 and TRBJ2-5; 12 bases are shared with TRBD1. CDR3 coding DNA: TGTGCCAGTGGACCGGGACAGGGGGCCCGGGGAGAGACCCAGTACTTC. As protein: CASGPGQGARGETQYF.